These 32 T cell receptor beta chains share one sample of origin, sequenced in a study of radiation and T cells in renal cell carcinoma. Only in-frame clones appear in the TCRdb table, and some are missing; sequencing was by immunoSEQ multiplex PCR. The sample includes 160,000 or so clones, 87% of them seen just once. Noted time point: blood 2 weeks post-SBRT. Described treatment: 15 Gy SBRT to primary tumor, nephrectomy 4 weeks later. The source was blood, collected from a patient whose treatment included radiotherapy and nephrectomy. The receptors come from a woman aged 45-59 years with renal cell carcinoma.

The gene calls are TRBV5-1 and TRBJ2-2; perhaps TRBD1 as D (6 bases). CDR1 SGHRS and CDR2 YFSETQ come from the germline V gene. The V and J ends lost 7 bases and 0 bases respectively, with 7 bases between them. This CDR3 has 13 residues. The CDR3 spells CASGGANTGELFF. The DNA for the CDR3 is TGCGCCAGCGGGGGCGCGAACACCGGGGAGCTGTTTTTT.

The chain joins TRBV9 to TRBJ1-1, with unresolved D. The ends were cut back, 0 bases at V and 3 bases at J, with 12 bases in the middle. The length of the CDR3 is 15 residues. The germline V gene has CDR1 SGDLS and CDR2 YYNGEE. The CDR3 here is CASSVGGWSDTEAFF. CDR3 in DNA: TGTGCCAGCAGCGTAGGGGGTTGGTCGGACACTGAAGCTTTCTTT. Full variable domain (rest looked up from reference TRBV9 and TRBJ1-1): DSGVTQTPKHLITATGQRVTLRCSPRSGDLSVYWYQQSLDQGLQFLIQYYNGEERAKGNILERFSAQQFPDLHSELNLSSLELGDSALYFCASSVGGWSDTEAFFGQGTRLTVV.

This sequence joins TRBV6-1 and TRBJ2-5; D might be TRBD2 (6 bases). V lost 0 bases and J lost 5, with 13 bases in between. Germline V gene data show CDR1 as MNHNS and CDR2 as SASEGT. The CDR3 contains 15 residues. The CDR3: CASSEAPTSRETQYF. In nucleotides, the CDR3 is TGTGCCAGCAGTGAAGCACCTACTAGCCGGGAGACCCAGTACTTC.

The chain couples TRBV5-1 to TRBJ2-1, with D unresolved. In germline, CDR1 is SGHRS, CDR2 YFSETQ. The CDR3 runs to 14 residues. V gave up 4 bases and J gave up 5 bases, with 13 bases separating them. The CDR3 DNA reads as TGCGCCAGCAGCCTGGTGGGCGCGGACAATGAGCAGTTCTTC. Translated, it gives CASSLVGADNEQFF.

The CDR3 is CASSQERGSGNTIYF. In DNA form, the CDR3 reads TGCGCCAGCAGCCAAGAGAGGGGCTCTGGAAACACCATATATTTT. V is TRBV4-3 and J is TRBJ1-3; perhaps TRBD1 as D (5 bases). Germline V gene lookup returns CDR1 LGHNA and CDR2 YSLEER. This CDR3 is 15 amino acids long. The V gene lost 0 bases and the J gene lost 0 bases, with 6 bases spanning the gap.

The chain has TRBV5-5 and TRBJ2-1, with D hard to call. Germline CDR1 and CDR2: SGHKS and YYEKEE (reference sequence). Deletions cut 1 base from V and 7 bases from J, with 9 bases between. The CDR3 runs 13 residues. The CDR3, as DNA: TGTGCCAGCAGCTTGCAGATTGGAAATGAGCAGTTCTTC. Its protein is CASSLQIGNEQFF.

CDR3 coding DNA: TGTGCCAGCAGTCGCGACTACAGGGTGGACACTGAAGCTTTCTTT. It codes for CASSRDYRVDTEAFF. V usage is TRBV6-5 and J usage is TRBJ1-1, with D perhaps matching TRBD1 (6 bases). Germline CDR1 is MNHEY and CDR2 is SVGAGI. The length of the CDR3 is 15 residues. V was pared by 5 bases and J by 3 bases, with 16 bases between.

The CDR3 nucleotides are TGTGCCAGCAGCCCCCGGGGTGGGGTGGGGTTTAATTCACCCCTCCACTTT. Translated: CASSPRGGVGFNSPLHF. The rearrangement links TRBV11-2 to TRBJ1-6; no clear D. The CDR3 runs 17 residues. Germline CDR1 reads SGHAT; CDR2 reads FQNNGV. V lost 5 bases, J lost 6 bases, and 20 bases lay in between.

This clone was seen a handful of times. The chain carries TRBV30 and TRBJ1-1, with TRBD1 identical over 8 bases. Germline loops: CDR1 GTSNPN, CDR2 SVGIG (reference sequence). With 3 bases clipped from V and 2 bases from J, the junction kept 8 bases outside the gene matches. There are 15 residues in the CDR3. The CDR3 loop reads CAWSQGQGTNTEAFF. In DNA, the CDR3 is TGTGCCTGGAGCCAAGGACAGGGAACTAACACTGAAGCTTTCTTT.

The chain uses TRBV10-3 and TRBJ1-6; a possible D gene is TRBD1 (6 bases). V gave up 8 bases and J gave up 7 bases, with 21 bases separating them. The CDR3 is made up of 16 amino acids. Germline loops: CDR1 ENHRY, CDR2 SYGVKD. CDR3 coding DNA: TGTGCCATCGCCGAAACAGGGAAGGGGCAAAATTCACCCCTCCACTTT. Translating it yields CAIAETGKGQNSPLHF.

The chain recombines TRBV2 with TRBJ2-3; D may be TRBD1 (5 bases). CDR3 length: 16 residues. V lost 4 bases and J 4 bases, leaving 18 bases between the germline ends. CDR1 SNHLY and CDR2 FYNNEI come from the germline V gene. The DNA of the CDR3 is TGTGCCAGCAGTGTTCAACAGGTCACGGGCGCAGATACGCAGTATTTT. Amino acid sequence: CASSVQQVTGADTQYF. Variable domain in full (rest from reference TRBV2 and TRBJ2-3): EPEVTQTPSHQVTQMGQEVILRCVPISNHLYFYWYRQILGQKVEFLVSFYNNEISEKSEIFDDQFSVERPDGSNFTLKIRSTKLEDSAMYFCASSVQQVTGADTQYFGPGTRLTVL.

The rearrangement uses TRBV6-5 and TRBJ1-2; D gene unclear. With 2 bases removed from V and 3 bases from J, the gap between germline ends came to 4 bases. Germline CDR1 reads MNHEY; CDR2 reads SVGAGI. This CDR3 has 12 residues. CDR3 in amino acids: CASSYGDYGYTF. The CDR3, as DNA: TGTGCCAGCAGTTACGGCGACTATGGCTACACCTTC.

The CDR3: CASSVVERADSYNEQFF. In DNA form, the CDR3 reads TGTGCCAGCAGCGTAGTGGAGCGGGCAGACTCCTACAATGAGCAGTTCTTC. V and J are TRBV9 and TRBJ2-1, with D maybe TRBD2 (6 bases). V lost 0 bases and J lost 0, with 13 bases in between. Germline loops: CDR1 SGDLS, CDR2 YYNGEE. The CDR3 is made up of 17 amino acids.

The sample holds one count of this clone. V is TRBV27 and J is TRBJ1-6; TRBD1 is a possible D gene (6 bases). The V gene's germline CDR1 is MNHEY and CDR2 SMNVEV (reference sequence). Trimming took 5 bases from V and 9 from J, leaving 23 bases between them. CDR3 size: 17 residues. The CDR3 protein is CASSLYGTQWAASPLHF. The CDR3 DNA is TGTGCCAGCAGTCTATATGGGACACAGTGGGCGGCTTCACCCCTCCACTTT.

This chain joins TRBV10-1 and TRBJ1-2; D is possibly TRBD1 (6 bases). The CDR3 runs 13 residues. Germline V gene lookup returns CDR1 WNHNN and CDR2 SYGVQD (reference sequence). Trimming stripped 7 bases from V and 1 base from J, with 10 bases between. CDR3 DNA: TGCGCCAGCAAGCTCAGGGGTAACTATGGCTACACCTTC. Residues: CASKLRGNYGYTF.

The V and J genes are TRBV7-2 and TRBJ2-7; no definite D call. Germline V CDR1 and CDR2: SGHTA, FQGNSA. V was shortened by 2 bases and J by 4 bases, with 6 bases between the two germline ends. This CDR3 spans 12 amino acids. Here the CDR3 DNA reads TGTGCCAGCAGCTTAACACCTTACGAGCAGTACTTC. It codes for CASSLTPYEQYF.

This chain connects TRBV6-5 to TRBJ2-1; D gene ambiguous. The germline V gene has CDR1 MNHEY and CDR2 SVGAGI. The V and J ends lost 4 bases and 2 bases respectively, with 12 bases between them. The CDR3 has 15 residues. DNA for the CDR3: TGTGCCAGCAGTTCCGTACTGGGGACCTACAATGAGCAGTTCTTC. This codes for CASSSVLGTYNEQFF.

The CDR3 sequence: CSVVGLALQETQYF. CDR3 in DNA: TGCAGCGTTGTAGGGCTAGCCTTGCAAGAGACCCAGTACTTC. The rearrangement uses TRBV29-1 and TRBJ2-5; perhaps TRBD2 as D (5 bases). Germline V gene sequence: CDR1 SQVTM, CDR2 ANQGSEA. The CDR3 contains 14 residues. Trimming took off 4 bases at V and 2 bases at J, with 14 bases between the two ends.

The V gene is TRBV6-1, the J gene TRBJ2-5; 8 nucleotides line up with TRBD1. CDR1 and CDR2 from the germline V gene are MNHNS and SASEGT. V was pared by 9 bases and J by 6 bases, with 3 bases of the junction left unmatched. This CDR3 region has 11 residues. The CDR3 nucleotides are TGTGCCAGTGGACAGGGAAAGACCCAGTACTTC. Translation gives CASGQGKTQYF.

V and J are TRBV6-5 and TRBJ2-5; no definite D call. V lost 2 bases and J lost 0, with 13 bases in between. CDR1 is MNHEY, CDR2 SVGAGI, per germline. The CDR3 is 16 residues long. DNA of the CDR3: TGTGCCAGCAGTTACCTAGGAAACCGGTACCAAGAGACCCAGTACTTC. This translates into CASSYLGNRYQETQYF.

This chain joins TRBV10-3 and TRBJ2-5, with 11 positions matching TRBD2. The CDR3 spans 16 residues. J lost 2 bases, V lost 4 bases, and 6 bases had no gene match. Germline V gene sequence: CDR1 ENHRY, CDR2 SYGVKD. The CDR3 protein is CAISGSLAGGQETQYF. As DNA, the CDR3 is TGTGCCATCAGTGGGAGCCTAGCGGGGGGTCAAGAGACCCAGTACTTC.

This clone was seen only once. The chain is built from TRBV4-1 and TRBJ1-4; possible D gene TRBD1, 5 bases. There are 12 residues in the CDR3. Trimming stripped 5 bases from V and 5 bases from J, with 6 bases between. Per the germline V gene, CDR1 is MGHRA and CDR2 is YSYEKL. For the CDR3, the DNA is TGCGCCAGCAGCAGGGGAAATGAAAAACTGTTTTTT. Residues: CASSRGNEKLFF.

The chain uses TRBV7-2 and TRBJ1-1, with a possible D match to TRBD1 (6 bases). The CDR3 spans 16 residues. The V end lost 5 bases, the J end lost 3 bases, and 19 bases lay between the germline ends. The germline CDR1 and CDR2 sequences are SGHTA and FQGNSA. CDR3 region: CASSHPSGGAHTEAFF. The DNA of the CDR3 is TGTGCCAGCAGCCACCCCTCCGGGGGGGCGCACACTGAAGCTTTCTTT.

In nucleotides, the CDR3 is TGTGCCAGCAGTGAATTGGGACTAGCGGGGGAGACCCAGTACTTC. This sequence encodes CASSELGLAGETQYF. The V and J genes are TRBV6-1 and TRBJ2-5; 13 nucleotides match TRBD2. The V segment lost 2 bases and the J segment 5 bases; nucleotides outside the gene matches: 2. Germline values: CDR1 MNHNS, CDR2 SASEGT. This CDR3 contains 15 residues.

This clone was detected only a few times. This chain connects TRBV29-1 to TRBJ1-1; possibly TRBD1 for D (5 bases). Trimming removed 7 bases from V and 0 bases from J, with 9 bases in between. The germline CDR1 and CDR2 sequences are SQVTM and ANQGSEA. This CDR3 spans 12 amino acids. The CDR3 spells CSGQHMNTEAFF. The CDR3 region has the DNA TGCAGCGGACAGCACATGAACACTGAAGCTTTCTTT. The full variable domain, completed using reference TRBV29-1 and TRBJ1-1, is SAVISQKPSRDICQRGTSLTIQCQVDSQVTMMFWYRQQPGQSLTLIATANQGSEATYESGFVIDKFPISRPNLTFSTLTVSNMSPEDSSIYLCSGQHMNTEAFFGQGTRLTVV.

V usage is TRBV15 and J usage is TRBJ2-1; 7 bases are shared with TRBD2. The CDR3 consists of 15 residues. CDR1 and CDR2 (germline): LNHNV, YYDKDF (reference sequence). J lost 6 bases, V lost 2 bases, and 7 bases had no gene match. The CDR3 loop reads CATSRRTRGVNEQFF. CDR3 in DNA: TGTGCCACCAGCAGAAGGACTCGGGGGGTCAATGAGCAGTTCTTC.

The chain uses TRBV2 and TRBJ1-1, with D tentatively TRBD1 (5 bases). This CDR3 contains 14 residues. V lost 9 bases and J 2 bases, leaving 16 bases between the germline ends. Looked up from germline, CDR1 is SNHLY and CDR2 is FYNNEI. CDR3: CASIVDSTNTEAFF. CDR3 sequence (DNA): TGTGCCAGTATCGTAGACAGCACTAACACTGAAGCTTTCTTT.

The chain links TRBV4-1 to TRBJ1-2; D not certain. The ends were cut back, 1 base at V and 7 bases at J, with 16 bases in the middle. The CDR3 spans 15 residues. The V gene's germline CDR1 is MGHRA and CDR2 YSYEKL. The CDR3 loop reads CASSQGQTPGSGYTF. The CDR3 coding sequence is TGCGCCAGCAGCCAAGGGCAGACCCCAGGAAGTGGCTACACCTTC.

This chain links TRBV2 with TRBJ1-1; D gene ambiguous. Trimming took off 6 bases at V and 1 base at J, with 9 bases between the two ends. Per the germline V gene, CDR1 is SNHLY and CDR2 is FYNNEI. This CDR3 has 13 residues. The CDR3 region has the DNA TGTGCCAGCAGGGGGTCTCGGAACACTGAAGCTTTCTTT. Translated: CASRGSRNTEAFF.

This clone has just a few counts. The DNA for the CDR3 is TGTGCCAGCAGCCCGCTAGGGGGGAACTATGGCTACACCTTC. It is translated as CASSPLGGNYGYTF. The chain is built from TRBV7-8 and TRBJ1-2; D might be TRBD1 (6 bases). The CDR3 totals 14 residues. V was pared by 5 bases and J by 2 bases, with 12 bases between. The V gene's germline CDR1 is SGHVS and CDR2 FQNEAQ. The entire variable domain, with the rest obtained from reference TRBV7-8 and TRBJ1-2, is as follows: GAGVSQSPRYKVAKRGQDVALRCDPISGHVSLFWYQQALGQGPEFLTYFQNEAQLDKSGLPSDRFFAERPEGSVSTLKIQRTQQEDSAVYLCASSPLGGNYGYTFGSGTRLTVV.

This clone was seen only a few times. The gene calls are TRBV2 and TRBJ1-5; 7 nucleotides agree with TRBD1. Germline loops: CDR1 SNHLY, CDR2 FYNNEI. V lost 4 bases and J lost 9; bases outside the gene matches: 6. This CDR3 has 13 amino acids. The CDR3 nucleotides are TGTGCCAGCAGTGGACAGGGCGTTGGGCCCCAGCATTTT. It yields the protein CASSGQGVGPQHF.

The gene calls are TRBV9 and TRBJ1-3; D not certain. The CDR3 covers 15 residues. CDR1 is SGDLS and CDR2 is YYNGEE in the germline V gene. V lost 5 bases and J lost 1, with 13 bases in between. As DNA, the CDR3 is TGTGCCAGCAGTCTTATTGGGGATTCTGGAAACACCATATATTTT. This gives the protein CASSLIGDSGNTIYF.